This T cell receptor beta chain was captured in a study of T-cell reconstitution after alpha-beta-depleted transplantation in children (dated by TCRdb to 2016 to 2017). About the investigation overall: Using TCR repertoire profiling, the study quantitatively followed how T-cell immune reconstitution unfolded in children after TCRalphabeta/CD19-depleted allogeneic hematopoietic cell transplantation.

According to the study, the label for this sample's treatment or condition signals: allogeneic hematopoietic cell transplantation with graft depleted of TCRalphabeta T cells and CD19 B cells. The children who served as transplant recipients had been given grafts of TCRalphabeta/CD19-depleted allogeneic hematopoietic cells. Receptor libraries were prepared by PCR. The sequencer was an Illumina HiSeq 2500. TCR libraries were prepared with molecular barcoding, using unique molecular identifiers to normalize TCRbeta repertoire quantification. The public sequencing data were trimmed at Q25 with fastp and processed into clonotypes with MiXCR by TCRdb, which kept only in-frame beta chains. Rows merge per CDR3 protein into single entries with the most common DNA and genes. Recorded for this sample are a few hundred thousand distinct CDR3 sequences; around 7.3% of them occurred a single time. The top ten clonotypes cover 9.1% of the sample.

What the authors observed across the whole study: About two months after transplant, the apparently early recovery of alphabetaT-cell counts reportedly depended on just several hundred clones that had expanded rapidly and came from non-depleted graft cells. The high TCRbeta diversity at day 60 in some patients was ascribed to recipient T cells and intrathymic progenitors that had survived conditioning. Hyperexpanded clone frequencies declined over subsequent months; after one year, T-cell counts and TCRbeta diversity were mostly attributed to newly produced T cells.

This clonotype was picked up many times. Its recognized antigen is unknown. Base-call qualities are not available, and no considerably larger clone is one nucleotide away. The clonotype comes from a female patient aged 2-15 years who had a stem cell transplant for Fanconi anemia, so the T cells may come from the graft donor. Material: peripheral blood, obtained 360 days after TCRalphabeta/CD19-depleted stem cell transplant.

The CDR3 amino acid sequence is: CAIRGTSGVSGNTIYF. The sequence in DNA is TGTGCCATCAGGGGAACTTCTGGGGTATCTGGAAACACCATATATTTT. The chain links TRBV10-3 with TRBJ1-3; the D gene assignment is ambiguous. CDR1 and CDR2 (ENHRY, SYGVKD) derive from the germline V gene. V is cut by 6 bases and J by 1 base, and the space between the germline ends is 16 bases. CDR3 length: 16 amino acids, cysteine to phenylalanine. Just CDR3 DNA is preserved here, 48 bases in frame from base 1.